A single sample is the source of the 12 T cell receptor beta chains below, sequenced in a study of blood T cell repertoires in COVID-19. The method was immunoSEQ multiplex PCR; TCRdb's version includes in-frame clones alone and lacks a portion of them. The table lists more than 200,000 clones, 86% of them singletons. Sequenced sample: peripheral blood. The receptors stem from a woman aged 50 to 65 with acute or convalescent COVID-19.

This clone was seen a handful of times. The rearrangement links TRBV5-5 to TRBJ1-2; D gene uncertain. This CDR3 is built from 14 residues. Trimming took 4 bases from V and 4 from J, leaving 14 bases between them. Germline V lookup: CDR1 SGHKS, CDR2 YYEKEE (reference sequence). In DNA, the CDR3 is TGTGCCAGCAGCCCCGGAGAGGGCCGCTATGGCTACACCTTC. Translated, it gives CASSPGEGRYGYTF.

This chain links TRBV14 with TRBJ1-2; tentative D call: TRBD1 (5 bases). CDR1 and CDR2 (germline): SGHDN, FVKESK. This CDR3 has 15 residues. V was clipped by 4 bases and J by 2 bases, with 14 bases between them. CDR3 region: CASSLGGTGNYGYTF. The CDR3 DNA reads TGTGCCAGCAGCCTAGGCGGGACTGGGAACTATGGCTACACCTTC.

The chain employs TRBV5-6 and TRBJ2-7, with 13 bases fitting TRBD2. Germline V CDR1 and CDR2: SGHDT, YYEEEE. Germline trimming cut 4 bases from V and 3 bases from J; bases unmatched to any gene: 7. This CDR3 has 16 residues. In nucleotides, the CDR3 is TGTGCCAGCAGCCCGCTGACTAGCGGGGGGTTCTACGAGCAGTACTTC. This codes for CASSPLTSGGFYEQYF.

This rearrangement joins TRBV7-2 to TRBJ1-2, with 8 bases matching TRBD1. Germline CDR1 and CDR2: SGHTA and FQGNSA. Trimming removed 5 bases from V and 8 bases from J; junction bases left unmatched: 10. The CDR3 contains 14 residues. The CDR3 region is CASSAIQGAEGYTF. As DNA, the CDR3 is TGTGCCAGCAGCGCAATCCAGGGGGCAGAGGGCTACACCTTC.

The gene calls are TRBV11-2 and TRBJ2-3, with 12 positions matching TRBD2. Losses at the gene ends were 3 bases for V and 2 bases for J; bases not matched to a gene: 9. Germline values: CDR1 SGHAT, CDR2 FQNNGV. The length of the CDR3 is 18 residues. CDR3 region: CASSFNPSGGVYTDTQYF. CDR3 sequence (DNA): TGTGCCAGCAGCTTTAATCCTAGCGGGGGGGTTTACACAGATACGCAGTATTTT.

The chain is built from TRBV6-5 and TRBJ1-5; no definite D call. The CDR3 has 14 amino acids. Germline CDR1 is MNHEY and CDR2 is SVGAGI. V was trimmed by 2 bases and J by 3 bases, leaving 8 bases between them. This CDR3 is CASSYGGNNQPQHF. In DNA form, the CDR3 reads TGTGCCAGCAGTTACGGAGGAAACAATCAGCCCCAGCATTTT.

The rearrangement joins TRBV6-4 to TRBJ1-1, with 7 bases matching TRBD1. This CDR3 has 15 residues. With 0 bases clipped from V and 0 bases from J, the junction kept 1 base outside the gene matches. Looked up from germline, CDR1 is MRHNA and CDR2 is SNTAGT. In nucleotides, the CDR3 is TGTGCCAGCAGTGACTCAGGGACAGTGAACACTGAAGCTTTCTTT. Amino acids: CASSDSGTVNTEAFF.

This chain joins TRBV4-3 and TRBJ2-7; D ambiguous. Trimming took 3 bases from V and 0 from J, leaving 12 bases between them. Germline V gene data show CDR1 as LGHNA and CDR2 as YSLEER. This CDR3 spans 15 amino acids. CDR3 sequence reads: CASSHLEISSYEQYF. CDR3 DNA: TGCGCCAGCAGCCATCTAGAAATCAGCTCCTACGAGCAGTACTTC.

The gene calls are TRBV15 and TRBJ2-1, with D perhaps TRBD2 (5 bases). Trimming removed 5 bases at V and 4 bases at J, with 9 bases between. The CDR3 covers 13 residues. Germline V lookup: CDR1 LNHNV, CDR2 YYDKDF (reference sequence). The CDR3 is CATSYRGYNEQFF. The CDR3 DNA reads as TGTGCCACCAGCTACCGGGGATACAATGAGCAGTTCTTC.

The chain joins TRBV6-1 to TRBJ2-3; TRBD2 aligns across 8 bases. Germline lookup yields CDR1 MNHNS and CDR2 SASEGT. The junction had 8 bases not matched to a gene; V was cut back by 6 bases and J by 3 bases. The CDR3 sequence is 15 residues long. In DNA form, the CDR3 reads TGTGCCAGCAGAGATAGCGGGGTAGGGACAGATACGCAGTATTTT. It yields the protein CASRDSGVGTDTQYF.

The chain employs TRBV4-2 and TRBJ1-5; no reliable D call. V lost 0 bases and J 7 bases, leaving 7 bases between the germline ends. CDR1 and CDR2 from the germline V gene are LGHNA and YNFKEQ. The CDR3 is 13 residues long. CDR3 residues: CASSQDLRQPQHF. The CDR3 bases are TGTGCCAGCAGCCAAGATCTCCGGCAGCCCCAGCATTTT.

J is TRBJ1-5 and V is TRBV18, with D maybe TRBD1 (5 bases). Germline CDR1 KGHSH, CDR2 LQKENI. CDR3 length: 15 residues. Between the trimmed V and J ends, which lost 5 bases and 3 bases, there was a span of 14 bases. For the CDR3, the DNA is TGTGCCAGCTCATCCAACCGGGACTTCAATCAGCCCCAGCATTTT. Residues: CASSSNRDFNQPQHF.